Each of the 8 T cell receptor beta chains below was sequenced from the same sample in a study of blood T cell repertoires in COVID-19. Some clones are missing from TCRdb's copy, which holds only in-frame ones; the method was immunoSEQ multiplex PCR. The sample carries approximately 110,000 clones, about 74% recorded once. Sequencing input: peripheral blood. These receptors were collected from a man of 80 years or more with COVID-19, enrolled during active disease.

The CDR3 is CAITVGDMNTEAFF. In nucleotides, the CDR3 is TGTGCCATCACAGTCGGGGATATGAACACTGAAGCTTTCTTT. The chain joins TRBV10-3 to TRBJ1-1; D uncertain. The V end lost 7 bases, the J end lost 0 bases, and 12 bases lay between the germline ends. Germline V lookup: CDR1 ENHRY, CDR2 SYGVKD. The CDR3 has 14 residues.

This clone appeared a single time. CDR3 residues: CASSLYSGLAGAQETQYF. The CDR3 region has the DNA TGTGCCAGCAGCTTATATTCCGGACTAGCGGGAGCTCAAGAGACCCAGTACTTC. The V and J genes are TRBV7-9 and TRBJ2-5; 13 bases map to TRBD2. The CDR3 loop spans 18 amino acids. Trimming took 2 bases from V and 2 from J; bases not matched to a gene: 8. The germline V gene encodes CDR1 SEHNR and CDR2 FQNEAQ (reference sequence).

Here the CDR3 DNA reads TGCGCCAGCAGCTTGGCCAGGGGACTAGCGGGAGCCTACGAGCAGTACTTC. It encodes CASSLARGLAGAYEQYF. This chain joins TRBV5-1 and TRBJ2-7, with 14 positions matching TRBD2. J gave up 2 bases and V 0 bases, and 4 bases lay outside the gene matches. Germline V gene lookup returns CDR1 SGHRS and CDR2 YFSETQ. The CDR3 runs to 17 residues.

The rearrangement uses TRBV7-9 and TRBJ2-5, with 7 bases identical to TRBD1. CDR3 length: 14 amino acids. Germline V gives CDR1 SEHNR, CDR2 FQNEAQ (reference sequence). V shed 5 bases and J 4 bases; nucleotides not matched to a gene: 7. As DNA, the CDR3 is TGTGCCAGCAGCATGGGACAGCTTCGAGAGACCCAGTACTTC. Protein sequence: CASSMGQLRETQYF.

Remarks on this clone: Other nucleotide sequences in the sample specify the same CDR3. The genes are TRBV4-2 and TRBJ2-7; 7 nucleotides align to TRBD2. This CDR3 contains 16 residues. Germline loops: CDR1 LGHNA, CDR2 YNFKEQ. The V segment lost 1 base and the J segment 6 bases; nucleotides outside the gene matches: 12. The CDR3 nucleotides are TGTGCCAGCAGCCAAGGGCGGCTGGAGACGGGGGGCGAGCAGTACTTC. It specifies CASSQGRLETGGEQYF.

In this sample, this clone turned up a few times. The V call is TRBV19, the J call TRBJ1-1; no clear D gene. Trimming removed 5 bases from V and 5 bases from J, with 15 bases in between. The CDR3 is 14 amino acids. Per germline, CDR1 LNHDA and CDR2 SQIVND (reference sequence). The CDR3 bases are TGTGCCAGTAGTGAGTGGGCAGGCAGAACTGAAGCTTTCTTT. The encoded protein is CASSEWAGRTEAFF.

The V and J genes are TRBV5-1 and TRBJ1-2, with 9 bases lining up with TRBD1. CDR3 size: 15 residues. V shed 0 bases, J shed 6 bases, and the junction held 6 bases outside the gene matches. CDR1 is SGHRS, CDR2 YFSETQ, per germline. The CDR3 sequence: CASSLATGGPDGYTF. CDR3 coding DNA: TGCGCCAGCAGCTTGGCAACAGGGGGCCCGGATGGCTACACCTTC.

The V and J genes are TRBV28 and TRBJ2-1; 10 bases map to TRBD2. The CDR3 consists of 16 residues. The germline CDR1 and CDR2 sequences are MDHEN and SYDVKM. Germline trimming cut 5 bases from V and 1 base from J; bases unmatched to any gene: 5. The CDR3 loop is CASSPAGGSSYNEQFF. CDR3 DNA: TGTGCCAGCAGTCCAGCGGGAGGGTCTTCCTACAATGAGCAGTTCTTC. Drawing the rest from reference TRBV28 and TRBJ2-1, the complete variable domain is DVKVTQSSRYLVKRTGEKVFLECVQDMDHENMFWYRQDPGLGLRLIYFSYDVKMKEKGDIPEGYSVSREKKERFSLILESASTNQTSMYLCASSPAGGSSYNEQFFGPGTRLTVL.